Below, 16 T cell receptor beta chains from the same sample are listed, as sequenced in a study of Tregs in tolerant kidney transplant recipients. These receptors have no known antigen. After 6 days with irradiated graft donor PBMCs, CFSE-labeled recipient PBMCs were FACS-sorted. TCRdb's table, derived via immunoSEQ multiplex PCR, lists solely in-frame clones and lacks some. Of about 15,000 clones in the sample, 53% were seen once. Sequences were derived from CD4+ T cells from blood cultured with allogeneic cells, sampled before the transplant. The receptor source for this set is a human patient who received a combined kidney and bone marrow transplant.

V gene TRBV18 combines with J gene TRBJ1-5, with D possibly matching TRBD1 (6 bases). The CDR3 has 14 residues. The V gene's germline CDR1 is KGHSH and CDR2 LQKENI. V lost 2 bases and J lost 4, with 9 bases in between. Here the CDR3 DNA reads TGTGCCAGCTCACCAAATACAGGGAATCAGCCCCAGCATTTT. As protein: CASSPNTGNQPQHF.

This clone was found a few times. The gene calls are TRBV5-1 and TRBJ2-3; 11 bases align to TRBD2. This CDR3 is 15 amino acids long. With 4 bases clipped from V and 2 bases from J, the junction kept 3 bases outside the gene matches. Germline V gene sequence: CDR1 SGHRS, CDR2 YFSETQ. CDR3 bases: TGCGCCAGCAGCCTTAGCGGGGGGGCCACAGATACGCAGTATTTT. This sequence encodes CASSLSGGATDTQYF. Variable domain in full (rest from reference TRBV5-1 and TRBJ2-3): KAGVTQTPRYLIKTRGQQVTLSCSPISGHRSVSWYQQTPGQGLQFLFEYFSETQRNKGNFPGRFSGRQFSNSRSEMNVSTLELGDSALYLCASSLSGGATDTQYFGPGTRLTVL.

V and J are TRBV10-3 and TRBJ2-5; possible D gene TRBD2, 6 bases. The length of the CDR3 is 16 residues. From germline, CDR1 is ENHRY and CDR2 SYGVKD. V was trimmed by 0 bases and J by 3 bases, leaving 14 bases between them. The CDR3, as DNA: TGTGCCATCAGTGAGTCGATGGGGGGAAGTAAAGAGACCCAGTACTTC. This gives the protein CAISESMGGSKETQYF.

The V and J genes are TRBV11-2 and TRBJ1-2; D might be TRBD1 (6 bases). Germline CDR1 is SGHAT and CDR2 is FQNNGV. CDR3 size: 14 residues. V was cut by 5 bases and J by 4 bases, with 14 bases left in between. In DNA, the CDR3 is TGTGCCAGCAGCCCATTGGACAGAAGCTATGGCTACACCTTC. Residues: CASSPLDRSYGYTF.

This clone appeared a single time. V usage is TRBV11-3 and J usage is TRBJ2-2; unclear D gene. Germline CDR1 SGHNT, CDR2 YENEEA. V dropped 1 base and J dropped 2 bases, with 8 bases sitting between them. CDR3 length equals 15 residues. The CDR3 bases are TGTGCCAGCAGCTTAGTGGGCAGAAACACCGGGGAGCTGTTTTTT. Amino acids: CASSLVGRNTGELFF.

The rearrangement links TRBV6-1 to TRBJ2-5; TRBD1 matches 7 bases. The DNA end is a closer match to TRBJ2-7, so the J assignment may be wrong. CDR3 length equals 14 residues. Germline assignment: CDR1 MNHNS and CDR2 SASEGT. For the CDR3, the DNA is TGTGCCAGCAGTGAAGCGCAGGGGGCCTACGAGCAGTACTTC. It codes for CASSEAQGAYEQYF.

This clone was seen more than once but under ten times. This chain links TRBV9 with TRBJ2-3; the match to TRBD2 covers 13 bases. With 4 bases clipped from V and 2 bases from J, the junction kept 7 bases outside the gene matches. Germline V gives CDR1 SGDLS, CDR2 YYNGEE. The CDR3 has 17 residues. The CDR3 sequence is CASSPTGLAGITDTQYF. CDR3 DNA: TGTGCCAGCAGCCCAACGGGACTAGCGGGAATCACAGATACGCAGTATTTT.

This clone has more than one count but fewer than ten. The chain is built from TRBV19 and TRBJ1-2; 7 nucleotides align to TRBD1. CDR1 is LNHDA, CDR2 SQIVND, per germline (reference sequence). The CDR3 contains 16 residues. The V gene end was trimmed by 5 bases and the J gene end by 5 bases; junction bases not matched to a gene: 14. CDR3 nucleotide sequence: TGTGCCAGTAGTCTGCACTCCAGGGGGGATCCATATGGCTACACCTTC. Its protein is CASSLHSRGDPYGYTF.

The chain has TRBV18 and TRBJ1-3; D is ambiguous. V was shortened by 4 bases and J by 0 bases, with 10 bases between the two germline ends. This CDR3 contains 15 residues. The germline V gene has CDR1 KGHSH and CDR2 LQKENI. The CDR3 DNA reads as TGTGCCAGCTCACAGAGCGACGGCTCTGGAAACACCATATATTTT. It yields the protein CASSQSDGSGNTIYF.

The genes are TRBV29-1 and TRBJ2-2; D is undetermined. This CDR3 is 14 amino acids long. V gave up 4 bases and J gave up 0 bases, with 9 bases separating them. CDR1 and CDR2 from the germline V gene are SQVTM and ANQGSEA. CDR3 amino acids: CSVAGLANTGELFF. The CDR3 DNA is TGCAGCGTTGCCGGTCTGGCGAACACCGGGGAGCTGTTTTTT.

This chain connects TRBV18 to TRBJ2-7, with TRBD1 identical over 8 bases. The CDR3 totals 14 residues. The V segment lost 0 bases and the J segment 2 bases; nucleotides outside the gene matches: 0. Germline V lookup: CDR1 KGHSH, CDR2 LQKENI. The DNA for the CDR3 is TGTGCCAGCTCACCACCGACAGGGGCCTACGAGCAGTACTTC. It translates to CASSPPTGAYEQYF.

The CDR3 loop reads CASSLSLTQPQHF. CDR3 nucleotides: TGTGCCAGCAGCTTATCACTAACCCAGCCCCAGCATTTT. The chain uses TRBV11-3 and TRBJ1-5, with D unclear. The CDR3 is 13 residues long. V was clipped by 2 bases and J by 7 bases, with 9 bases between them. The germline V gene encodes CDR1 SGHNT and CDR2 YENEEA.

The chain uses TRBV6-6 and TRBJ2-3, with unresolved D. The germline CDR1 and CDR2 sequences are MNHNY and SVGAGI (reference sequence). Trimming took off 6 bases at V and 1 base at J, with 11 bases between the two ends. The CDR3 sequence is 14 residues long. CDR3 in amino acids: CASSHDTGTDTQYF. The CDR3 DNA follows: TGTGCCAGCAGCCACGACACAGGCACAGATACGCAGTATTTT.

This clone was counted only a few times. The rearrangement links TRBV19 to TRBJ2-3, with 11 bases that match TRBD1. This CDR3 contains 15 residues. The J segment lost 5 bases and the V segment lost 6 bases, leaving 7 bases of the junction unmatched. In germline, CDR1 is LNHDA, CDR2 SQIVND (reference sequence). The CDR3: CASSRTGGEEDTQYF. CDR3 coding DNA: TGTGCCAGTAGCAGGACAGGGGGCGAAGAAGATACGCAGTATTTT.

This clone is medium-sized by share. The chain joins TRBV4-2 to TRBJ1-2, with D maybe TRBD1 (5 bases). Trimming removed 4 bases from V and 5 bases from J, with 17 bases in between. The CDR3 has 15 residues. The germline gives CDR1 LGHNA, CDR2 YNFKEQ. In DNA form, the CDR3 reads TGTGCCAGCAGCCCGTCAGGGAGGAACGGGTATGGCTACACCTTC. It codes for CASSPSGRNGYGYTF.

The chain has TRBV27 and TRBJ1-1; 8 positions match TRBD1. Germline CDR1 MNHEY, CDR2 SMNVEV (reference sequence). V was clipped by 5 bases and J by 6 bases; unmatched bases: 20. The CDR3 extends over 18 amino acids. This CDR3 is CASSPRTGLIPRRAEAFF. The CDR3 DNA sequence: TGTGCCAGCAGTCCCCGGACAGGGCTAATCCCCCGCAGGGCTGAAGCTTTCTTT.